The following is a T cell receptor (beta chain) sequence with its context. The entry originates in a study of shared clonotypes between healthy human individuals. The CDR3 extends over 14 amino acids. CDR1 is MNHNS and CDR2 is SASEGT in the germline V gene. Trimming removed 1 base at V and 4 bases at J, with 9 bases between. Sequencing was performed with immunoSEQ multiplex PCR; in TCRdb, only in-frame clones are kept and a portion is missing. The sample consists of 520,000 or so clones, more than 65% of them appearing once. The chain recombines TRBV6-1 with TRBJ2-3; no definite D call. The sequenced sample was PBMCs. This TCR was recovered from a middle-aged woman in good health. Some clones in this sample may be carry-over from other donors' samples. The CDR3 here is CASSEGSEPDTQYF. The CDR3 bases are TGTGCCAGCAGTGAAGGAAGTGAACCAGATACGCAGTATTTT.